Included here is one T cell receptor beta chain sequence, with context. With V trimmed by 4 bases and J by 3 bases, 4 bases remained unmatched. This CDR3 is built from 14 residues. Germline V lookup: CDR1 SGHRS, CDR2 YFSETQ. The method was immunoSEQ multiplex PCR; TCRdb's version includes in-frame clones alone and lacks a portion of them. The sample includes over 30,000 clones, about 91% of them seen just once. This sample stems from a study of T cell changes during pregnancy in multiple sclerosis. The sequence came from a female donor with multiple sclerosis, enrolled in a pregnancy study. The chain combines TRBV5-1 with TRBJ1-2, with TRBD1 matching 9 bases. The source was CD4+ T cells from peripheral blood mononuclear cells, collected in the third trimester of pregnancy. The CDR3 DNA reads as TGCGCCAGCAGCGAACAGGGGGCTGACTATGGCTACACCTTC. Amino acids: CASSEQGADYGYTF.